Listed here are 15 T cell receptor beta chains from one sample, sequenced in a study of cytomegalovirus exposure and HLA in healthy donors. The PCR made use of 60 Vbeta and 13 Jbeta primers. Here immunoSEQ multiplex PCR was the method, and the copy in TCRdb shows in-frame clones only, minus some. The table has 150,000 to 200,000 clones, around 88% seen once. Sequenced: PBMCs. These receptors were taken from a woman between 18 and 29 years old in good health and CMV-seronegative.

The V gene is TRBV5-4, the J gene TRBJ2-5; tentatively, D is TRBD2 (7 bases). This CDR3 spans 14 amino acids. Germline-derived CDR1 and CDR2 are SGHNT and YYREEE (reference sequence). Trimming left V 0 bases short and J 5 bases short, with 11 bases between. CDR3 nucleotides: TGTGCCAGCAGCTTGGAGGGGGGGGGTGAGACCCAGTACTTC. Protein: CASSLEGGGETQYF.

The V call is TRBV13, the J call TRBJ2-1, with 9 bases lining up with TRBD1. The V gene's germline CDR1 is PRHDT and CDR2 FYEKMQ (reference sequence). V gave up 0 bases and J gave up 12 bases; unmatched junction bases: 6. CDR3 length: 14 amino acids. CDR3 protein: CASSLGWDRDGQFF. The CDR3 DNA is TGTGCCAGCAGCTTAGGCTGGGACAGGGACGGGCAGTTCTTC.

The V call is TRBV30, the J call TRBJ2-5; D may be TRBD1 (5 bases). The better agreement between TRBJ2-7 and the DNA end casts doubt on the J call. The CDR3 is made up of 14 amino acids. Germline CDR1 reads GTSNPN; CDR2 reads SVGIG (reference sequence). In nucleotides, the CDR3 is TGTGCCTGGAGTGTAAGGGGCAGGGCCTACGAGCAGTACTTC. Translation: CAWSVRGRAYEQYF.

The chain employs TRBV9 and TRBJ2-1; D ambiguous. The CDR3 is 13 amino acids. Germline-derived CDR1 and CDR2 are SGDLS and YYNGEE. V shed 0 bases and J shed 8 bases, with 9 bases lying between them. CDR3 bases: TGTGCCAGCAGCGTAGACCCAGTGGATGAGCAGTTCTTC. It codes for CASSVDPVDEQFF.

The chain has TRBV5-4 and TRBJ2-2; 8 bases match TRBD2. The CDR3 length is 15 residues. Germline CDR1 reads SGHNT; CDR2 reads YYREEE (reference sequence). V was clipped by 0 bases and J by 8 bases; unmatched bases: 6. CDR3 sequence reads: CASSLAGGPRGELFF. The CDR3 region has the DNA TGTGCCAGCAGCTTGGCGGGAGGGCCGAGAGGGGAGCTGTTTTTT.

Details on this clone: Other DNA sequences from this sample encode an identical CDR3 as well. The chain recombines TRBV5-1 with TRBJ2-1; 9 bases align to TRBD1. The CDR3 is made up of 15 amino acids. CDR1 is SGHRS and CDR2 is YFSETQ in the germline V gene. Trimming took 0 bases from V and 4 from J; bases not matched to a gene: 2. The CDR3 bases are TGCGCCAGCAGCTTGGGACAGGGGGGTTACAATGAGCAGTTCTTC. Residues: CASSLGQGGYNEQFF.

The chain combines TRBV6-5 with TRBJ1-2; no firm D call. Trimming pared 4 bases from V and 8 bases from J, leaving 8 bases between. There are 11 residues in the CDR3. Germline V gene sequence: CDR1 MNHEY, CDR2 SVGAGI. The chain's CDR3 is CASSFGGGYTF. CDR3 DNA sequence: TGTGCCAGCAGTTTTGGAGGGGGCTACACCTTC.

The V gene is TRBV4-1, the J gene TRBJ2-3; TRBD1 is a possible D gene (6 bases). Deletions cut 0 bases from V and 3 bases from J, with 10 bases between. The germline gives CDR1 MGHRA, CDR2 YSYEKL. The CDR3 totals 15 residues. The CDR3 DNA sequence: TGCGCCAGCAGCCAAGAACGGCAGGGGACAGATACGCAGTATTTT. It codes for CASSQERQGTDTQYF.

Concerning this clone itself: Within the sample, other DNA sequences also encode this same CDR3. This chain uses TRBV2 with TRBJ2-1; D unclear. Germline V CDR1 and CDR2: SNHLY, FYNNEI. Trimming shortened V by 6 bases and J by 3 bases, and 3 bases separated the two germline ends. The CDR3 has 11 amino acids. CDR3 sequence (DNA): TGTGCCAGCAGCTACTACAATGAGCAGTTCTTC. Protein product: CASSYYNEQFF.

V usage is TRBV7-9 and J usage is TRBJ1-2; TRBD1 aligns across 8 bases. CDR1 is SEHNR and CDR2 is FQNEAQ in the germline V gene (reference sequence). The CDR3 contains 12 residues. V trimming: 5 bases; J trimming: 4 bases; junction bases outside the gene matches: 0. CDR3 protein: CASSDRGYGYTF. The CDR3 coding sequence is TGTGCCAGCAGCGACAGGGGCTATGGCTACACCTTC.

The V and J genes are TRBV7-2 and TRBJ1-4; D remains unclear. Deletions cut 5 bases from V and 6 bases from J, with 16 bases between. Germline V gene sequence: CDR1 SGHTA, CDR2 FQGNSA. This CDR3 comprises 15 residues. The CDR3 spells CASSANPLRDEKLFF. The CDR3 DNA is TGTGCCAGCAGCGCAAATCCGCTGAGGGATGAAAAACTGTTTTTT. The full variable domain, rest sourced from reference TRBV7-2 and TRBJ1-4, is GAGVSQSPSNKVTEKGKDVELRCDPISGHTALYWYRQSLGQGLEFLIYFQGNSAPDKSGLPSDRFSAERTGGSVSTLTIQRTQQEDSAVYLCASSANPLRDEKLFFGSGTQLSVL.

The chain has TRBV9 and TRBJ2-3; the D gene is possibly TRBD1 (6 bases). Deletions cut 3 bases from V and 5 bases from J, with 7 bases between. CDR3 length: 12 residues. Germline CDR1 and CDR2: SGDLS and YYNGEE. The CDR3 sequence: CASSAGVDTQYF. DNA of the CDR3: TGTGCCAGCAGCGCAGGGGTAGATACGCAGTATTTT.

This chain's CDR3 is CASSFGTGQQYEQYF. CDR3 nucleotides: TGTGCCAGCAGCTTCGGAACCGGACAGCAATACGAGCAGTACTTC. V usage is TRBV14 and J usage is TRBJ2-7, with D perhaps TRBD1 (6 bases). The CDR3 has 15 amino acids. Germline CDR1 is SGHDN and CDR2 is FVKESK. The V gene lost 5 bases and the J gene lost 4 bases, with 18 bases spanning the gap.

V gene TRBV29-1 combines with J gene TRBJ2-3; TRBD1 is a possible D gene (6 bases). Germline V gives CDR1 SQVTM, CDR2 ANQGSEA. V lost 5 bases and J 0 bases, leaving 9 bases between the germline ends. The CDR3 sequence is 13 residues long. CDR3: CSVQGRSTDTQYF. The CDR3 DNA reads TGCAGCGTTCAGGGGCGCAGCACAGATACGCAGTATTTT.

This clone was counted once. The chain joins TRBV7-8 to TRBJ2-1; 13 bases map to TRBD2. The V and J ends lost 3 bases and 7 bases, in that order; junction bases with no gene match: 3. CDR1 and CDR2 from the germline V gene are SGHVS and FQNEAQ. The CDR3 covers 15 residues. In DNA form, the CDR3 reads TGTGCCAGCAGCTTGGGACTAGCGGGAATGAATGAGCAGTTCTTC. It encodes CASSLGLAGMNEQFF.